This record concerns one T cell receptor (beta chain) sequence. Its antigen is not known. The germline gives CDR1 KGHSH, CDR2 LQKENI. The CDR3 runs 15 residues. Trimming removed 6 bases at V and 8 bases at J, with 22 bases between. This sample is part of a study of beta chain features in type 1 diabetes. Overall study results and limits: Within each of all four CD4+ subsets, Type 1 diabetes patients had TCRB CDR3s that were moderately but significantly shorter.

Sequencing targeted expressed TCRB transcripts, as all isolated RNA had been reverse transcribed. Generated by immunoSEQ multiplex PCR, the TCRdb table keeps only in-frame clones and is missing some. This sample has 250,000 or so clones, with around 21% found just once. The sequence was collected from a woman aged 40 to 55 with type 1 diabetes. Sequencing was carried out using naive CD4+ T cells from blood. This chain uses TRBV18 with TRBJ1-2; D gene unclear. The DNA for the CDR3 is TGTGCCAGCTCCCCAGATTCTGACGCGGTCTTCGGCTACACCTTC. It translates to CASSPDSDAVFGYTF.